Shown below are 32 T cell receptor beta chains from a single sample sequenced in a study of regulatory T cells in long-lasting Graves disease. Investigators prepared the TCR beta libraries by applying iRepertoire HTBI primers and Arm-PCR of CDR3 regions. In TCRdb, the multiplex PCR reads were re-called with MiXCR into one record per CDR3 protein. The profile shows over 350,000 distinct CDR3 sequences, 15% of them singletons. Time point denoted: newly diagnosed GD, antithyroid drugs for less than 3 months. Isolated PBMC RNA provided the starting material for the TCR library. These data were also reused for a study on T cells in Graves' hyperthyroidism and ophthalmopathy.

This material consisted of peripheral blood mononuclear cells (PBMCs), taken at new diagnosis, from a patient treated with antithyroid drugs. The receptors were sampled from a woman aged 40 to 50 with Graves disease.

The chain joins TRBV19 to TRBJ2-5; TRBD2 might be the D (7 bases). V was trimmed by 5 bases and J by 7 bases, leaving 17 bases between them. Germline CDR1 reads LNHDA; CDR2 reads SQIVND (reference sequence). This CDR3 comprises 14 residues. CDR3 loop: CASSPGGSRGTQYF. The CDR3 region has the DNA TGTGCCAGTAGTCCTGGCGGGAGCAGGGGGACCCAGTACTTC.

CDR3 sequence: CASSQDENRGLGGEQYF. The CDR3, as DNA: TGCGCCAGCAGCCAAGATGAGAACAGGGGGCTCGGCGGCGAGCAGTACTTC. This sequence joins TRBV4-1 and TRBJ2-7, with 9 bases fitting TRBD1. Germline trimming cut 0 bases from V and 6 bases from J; bases unmatched to any gene: 12. CDR1 and CDR2 (germline): MGHRA, YSYEKL. CDR3 length: 17 residues.

This clonotype has ten or more counts. The CDR3 nucleotides read TGTGCCAGCAGGGATGGGGGACAGGGCAATCAGCCCCAGCATTTT. It encodes CASRDGGQGNQPQHF. This rearrangement joins TRBV28 to TRBJ1-5, with 8 positions matching TRBD1. Germline assignment: CDR1 MDHEN and CDR2 SYDVKM. Germline trimming cut 6 bases from V and 2 bases from J; bases unmatched to any gene: 6. The CDR3 runs 15 residues.

This clonotype was seen ten or more times. The chain is built from TRBV7-9 and TRBJ2-3; TRBD2 matches 7 bases. J lost 5 bases, V lost 0 bases, and 14 bases had no gene match. CDR3 length equals 18 residues. The V gene's germline CDR1 is SEHNR and CDR2 FQNEAQ (reference sequence). The CDR3 loop reads CASSLASGTHYRGDTQYF. The CDR3 DNA reads TGTGCCAGCAGCTTAGCGAGCGGGACTCACTACCGAGGAGATACGCAGTATTTT.

Ten or more counts support this clonotype. The V gene is TRBV28, the J gene TRBJ2-3; weak D call: TRBD1 (6 bases). This CDR3 is built from 18 residues. The V gene's germline CDR1 is MDHEN and CDR2 SYDVKM. V gave up 1 base and J gave up 0 bases, with 17 bases separating them. The DNA for the CDR3 is TGTGCCAGCAGTTTATTTCGGACAGTGGCATCTAGCACAGATACGCAGTATTTT. Encoded protein: CASSLFRTVASSTDTQYF. Filled out from reference TRBV28 and TRBJ2-3, the complete variable domain reads DVKVTQSSRYLVKRTGEKVFLECVQDMDHENMFWYRQDPGLGLRLIYFSYDVKMKEKGDIPEGYSVSREKKERFSLILESASTNQTSMYLCASSLFRTVASSTDTQYFGPGTRLTVL.

The table lists this clonotype with a few counts. The chain uses TRBV6-1 and TRBJ2-1; 12 bases map to TRBD2. Germline loops: CDR1 MNHNS, CDR2 SASEGT. The CDR3 extends over 15 amino acids. Trimming took 5 bases from V and 5 from J; bases not matched to a gene: 4. The CDR3 sequence is CASSMTSGSHNEQFF. CDR3 DNA: TGTGCCAGCAGTATGACTAGCGGGAGCCACAATGAGCAGTTCTTC.

This clonotype appeared many times. V and J are TRBV27 and TRBJ2-1; the match to TRBD2 covers 7 bases. Germline lookup yields CDR1 MNHEY and CDR2 SMNVEV (reference sequence). This CDR3 is 13 amino acids long. The V and J ends lost 6 bases and 5 bases, in that order; junction bases with no gene match: 4. Here the CDR3 DNA reads TGTGCCAGCAGGGGGGACTATGACAATGAGCAGTTCTTC. Translating it yields CASRGDYDNEQFF.

Points on this clonotype: A much more abundant neighbour one base away suggests this may be a read error. V and J are TRBV28 and TRBJ2-7; 9 nucleotides align to TRBD1. The CDR3 has 15 residues. CDR1 MDHEN and CDR2 SYDVKM come from the germline V gene. The DNA for the CDR3 is TGTGCCAGCAGTCCCCCGACAGGGGGAGCCTACAAGCAGTACTTC. This gives the protein CASSPPTGGAYKQYF.

This clonotype has at least ten counts. As DNA, the CDR3 is TGTGCCAGCAGCTCGGTGGGACTAGTCGGGGAGCTGTTTTTT. Translated, it gives CASSSVGLVGELFF. V and J are TRBV11-1 and TRBJ2-2; TRBD2 matches at 8 bases. This CDR3 is built from 14 residues. Losses at the gene ends were 4 bases for V and 7 bases for J; bases not matched to a gene: 5. Germline V gives CDR1 SGHAT, CDR2 FQDESV (reference sequence).

This clonotype was seen many times. The V call is TRBV7-9, the J call TRBJ2-1; 9 nucleotides align to TRBD1. Per the germline V gene, CDR1 is SEHNR and CDR2 is FQNEAQ (reference sequence). V shed 5 bases, J shed 5 bases, and the junction held 7 bases outside the gene matches. This CDR3 has 15 amino acids. The CDR3 spells CASSPGWTGDNEQFF. CDR3 nucleotides: TGTGCCAGCAGCCCTGGTTGGACAGGGGACAATGAGCAGTTCTTC.

This clonotype came up many times. V and J are TRBV15 and TRBJ2-3; the match to TRBD2 covers 10 bases. CDR3 size: 18 residues. After removal of 2 bases from V and 2 bases from J, the junction contained 10 bases not matched to a gene. CDR1 LNHNV and CDR2 YYDKDF come from the germline V gene (reference sequence). CDR3: CATSRISGLAADTDTQYF. The DNA for the CDR3 is TGTGCCACCAGCAGAATTTCCGGACTAGCGGCAGACACAGATACGCAGTATTTT.

The chain has TRBV19 and TRBJ2-2; D call uncertain. CDR3 length equals 14 residues. V dropped 5 bases and J dropped 9 bases, with 16 bases sitting between them. Germline V gene lookup returns CDR1 LNHDA and CDR2 SQIVND (reference sequence). CDR3 amino acids: CASSPGPLARELFF. DNA of the CDR3: TGTGCCAGTAGTCCTGGCCCTCTGGCCAGGGAGCTGTTTTTT.

The rearrangement joins TRBV11-1 to TRBJ2-5; 12 positions agree with TRBD2. The CDR3 extends over 16 amino acids. Germline V gives CDR1 SGHAT, CDR2 FQDESV (reference sequence). With 7 bases clipped from V and 5 bases from J, the junction kept 11 bases outside the gene matches. CDR3 in amino acids: CASTTGTSGSGETQYF. The CDR3, as DNA: TGTGCCAGCACCACCGGGACTAGCGGGTCCGGGGAGACCCAGTACTTC.

This clonotype showed up many times. The V and J genes are TRBV7-9 and TRBJ1-5, with D possibly being TRBD1 (6 bases). Germline V CDR1 and CDR2: SEHNR, FQNEAQ (reference sequence). Between the trimmed V and J ends, which lost 6 bases and 0 bases, there was a span of 15 bases. This CDR3 has 16 residues. The CDR3 is CASSKGTHRSNQPQHF. CDR3 bases: TGTGCCAGCAGTAAAGGGACACACCGTAGCAATCAGCCCCAGCATTTT.

This clonotype was recorded many times. The CDR3 DNA sequence: TGTGCCAGTCGTAGGACCTTTACGAACACCGGGGAGCTGTTTTTT. Protein product: CASRRTFTNTGELFF. The chain carries TRBV19 and TRBJ2-2; D remains ambiguous. The CDR3 runs to 15 residues. V was cut by 8 bases and J by 0 bases, with 13 bases left in between. CDR1 and CDR2 from the germline V gene are LNHDA and SQIVND (reference sequence). Filled out from reference TRBV19 and TRBJ2-2, the complete variable domain reads DGGITQSPKYLFRKEGQNVTLSCEQNLNHDAMYWYRQDPGQGLRLIYYSQIVNDFQKGDIAEGYSVSREKKESFPLTVTSAQKNPTAFYLCASRRTFTNTGELFFGEGSRLTVL.

This clonotype came up many times. The chain has TRBV12-3 or TRBV12-4 and TRBJ1-5, with D hard to call. Between the trimmed V and J ends, which lost 3 bases and 2 bases, there was a span of 11 bases. The CDR3 runs to 15 residues. The CDR3 nucleotides are TGTGCCAGCAGTTTTGTTGTGGGAGGCAATCAGCCCCAGCATTTT. Protein sequence: CASSFVVGGNQPQHF.

In its sample, this clonotype was seen many times. This sequence joins TRBV11-2 and TRBJ2-1; 7 nucleotides align to TRBD2. This CDR3 comprises 16 residues. The V gene's germline CDR1 is SGHAT and CDR2 FQNNGV. Germline trimming cut 1 base from V and 1 base from J; bases unmatched to any gene: 4. Written as DNA, the CDR3 is TGTGCCAGCAGCTTAGGGCGGGAGAATTCCTACAATGAGCAGTTCTTC. The encoded protein is CASSLGRENSYNEQFF.

The chain uses TRBV29-1 and TRBJ2-5; D could derive from TRBD1 or TRBD2 (6 bases each). The CDR3 length is 11 residues. Trimming left V 4 bases short and J 5 bases short, with 8 bases between. The germline V gene has CDR1 SQVTM and CDR2 ANQGSEA. The CDR3 sequence is CSVVGGETQYF. CDR3 coding DNA: TGCAGCGTTGTAGGGGGGGAGACCCAGTACTTC. The entire variable domain, with the rest obtained from reference TRBV29-1 and TRBJ2-5, is as follows: SAVISQKPSRDICQRGTSLTIQCQVDSQVTMMFWYRQQPGQSLTLIATANQGSEATYESGFVIDKFPISRPNLTFSTLTVSNMSPEDSSIYLCSVVGGETQYFGPGTRLLVL.

This clonotype was counted only a few times. A much larger clone differs by one base, so this may be a read error. The gene calls are TRBV18 and TRBJ1-2, with no clear D. The V gene lost 5 bases and the J gene lost 0 bases, with 13 bases spanning the gap. CDR1 and CDR2 (germline): KGHSH, LQKENI. The CDR3 spans 15 residues. The CDR3 sequence: CASSAGVDANYGYTF. CDR3 nucleotides: TGTGCCAGCTCAGCTGGAGTGGATGCTAACTATGGCTACACCTTC.

This clonotype was observed at least ten times. The chain carries TRBV6-2 or TRBV6-3 and TRBJ1-5; D call uncertain. The ends were cut back, 5 bases at V and 3 bases at J, with 11 bases in the middle. Germline assignment: CDR1 MNHEY and CDR2 SVGEGT. This CDR3 has 14 residues. The CDR3 spells CASSSRGFNQPQHF. CDR3 nucleotide sequence: TGTGCCAGCAGTAGCCGCGGGTTCAATCAGCCCCAGCATTTT.

This clonotype was picked up many times. The chain carries TRBV27 and TRBJ1-4; D gene ambiguous. Trimming cost V 6 bases and J 7 bases, with 12 bases left between them. The CDR3 has 13 amino acids. The germline V gene encodes CDR1 MNHEY and CDR2 SMNVEV (reference sequence). This chain's CDR3 is CASSPLGSEKLFF. The CDR3 DNA is TGTGCCAGCAGCCCCTTGGGGAGTGAAAAACTGTTTTTT.

The genes are TRBV12-3 or TRBV12-4 and TRBJ1-1; D is perhaps TRBD1 (5 bases). This CDR3 comprises 13 residues. V shed 7 bases and J shed 1 base, with 10 bases lying between them. DNA for the CDR3: TGTGCCAGCAATCAGGGATCGAACACTGAAGCTTTCTTT. Translating it yields CASNQGSNTEAFF.

This clonotype was seen a handful of times. A much more abundant neighbour one base away suggests this may be a read error. This sequence joins TRBV20-1 and TRBJ2-1, with D tentatively TRBD2 (5 bases). Germline lookup yields CDR1 DFQATT and CDR2 SNEGSKA (reference sequence). The CDR3 contains 17 residues. V was trimmed by 3 bases and J by 5 bases, leaving 23 bases between them. In DNA form, the CDR3 reads TGCAGTGCTAGGGCGAACTTACTAGTGATCGGGGACAATGAGCAGTTCTTC. This translates into CSARANLLVIGDNEQFF.

The V call is TRBV18, the J call TRBJ1-5; 7 nucleotides align to TRBD1. Per germline, CDR1 KGHSH and CDR2 LQKENI. The length of the CDR3 is 16 residues. With 3 bases clipped from V and 2 bases from J, the junction kept 7 bases outside the gene matches. The CDR3 nucleotides are TGTGCCAGCTCACCCCGACAGGGTGGTCGCAATCAGCCCCAGCATTTT. It specifies CASSPRQGGRNQPQHF.

Note on this clonotype: A far bigger clonotype differs at one base, so this is likely a read error. The chain has TRBV9 and TRBJ2-5, with TRBD1 identical over 8 bases. This CDR3 has 15 amino acids. The V gene's germline CDR1 is SGDLS and CDR2 YYNGEE. V shed 4 bases and J 4 bases; nucleotides not matched to a gene: 9. CDR3 nucleotide sequence: TGTGCCAGCAGCCAAGTTTGGACAGGGCGAGAGACCCAGTACTTC. Translating gives CASSQVWTGRETQYF.

This clonotype was found many times. The chain employs TRBV2 and TRBJ2-7, with 15 positions matching TRBD2. The germline gives CDR1 SNHLY, CDR2 FYNNEI. With 3 bases clipped from V and 0 bases from J, the junction kept 6 bases outside the gene matches. The CDR3 totals 18 residues. The CDR3 reads CASSDGLAGGSNSYEQYF. CDR3 nucleotide sequence: TGTGCCAGCAGTGACGGACTAGCGGGAGGGAGTAACTCCTACGAGCAGTACTTC.

Many counts were recorded for this clonotype. CDR3 sequence (DNA): TGTGCCAGCTCTCCCCGAGACGGGGATTCCTACGAGCAGTACTTC. It yields the protein CASSPRDGDSYEQYF. The V call is TRBV18, the J call TRBJ2-7; D may be TRBD2 (5 bases). The CDR3 runs to 15 residues. The germline V gene encodes CDR1 KGHSH and CDR2 LQKENI. V was pared by 6 bases and J by 1 base, with 16 bases between. Drawing the rest from reference TRBV18 and TRBJ2-7, the complete variable domain is NAGVMQNPRHLVRRRGQEARLRCSPMKGHSHVYWYRQLPEEGLKFMVYLQKENIIDESGMPKERFSAEFPKEGPSILRIQQVVRGDSAAYFCASSPRDGDSYEQYFGPGTRLTVT.

This clonotype showed up many times. This chain uses TRBV30 with TRBJ1-4, with D uncertain. Trimming took off 2 bases at V and 5 bases at J, with 12 bases between the two ends. This CDR3 has 14 residues. Germline CDR1 is GTSNPN and CDR2 is SVGIG (reference sequence). In DNA, the CDR3 is TGTGCCTGGAGTTCCGGGCAGACAAATGAAAAACTGTTTTTT. Its protein product is CAWSSGQTNEKLFF.

The chain couples TRBV19 to TRBJ2-2; D gene ambiguous. The V end was cut by 9 bases, the J end by 4 bases, with 21 bases between. The CDR3 loop spans 16 amino acids. Looked up from germline, CDR1 is LNHDA and CDR2 is SQIVND (reference sequence). The CDR3 DNA is TGTGCCAGGGCTCCTTGGCCATATGCCGCCACCGGGGAGCTGTTTTTT. This encodes CARAPWPYAATGELFF.

In its sample, this clonotype was seen many times. The chain couples TRBV19 to TRBJ1-4, with D possibly matching TRBD1 (5 bases). V lost 0 bases to trimming and J lost 5 bases, with 16 bases between them. Per germline, CDR1 LNHDA and CDR2 SQIVND (reference sequence). The CDR3 extends over 17 amino acids. CDR3 DNA sequence: TGTGCCAGTAGTATAGAGGCAGGGCAGTCGTGGAATGAAAAACTGTTTTTT. Protein: CASSIEAGQSWNEKLFF.

This clonotype was counted at least ten times. The genes are TRBV6-1 and TRBJ1-3; TRBD1 might be the D (5 bases). V lost 4 bases and J lost 0, with 16 bases in between. Germline V gene sequence: CDR1 MNHNS, CDR2 SASEGT. The CDR3 has 17 amino acids. In DNA form, the CDR3 reads TGTGCCAGCAGTGGAGGGGACGGTACTGTCTCTGGAAACACCATATATTTT. It translates to CASSGGDGTVSGNTIYF.

This clonotype has at least ten counts. The J gene is TRBJ1-5, the V gene TRBV12-3 or TRBV12-4; D unclear. Trimming pared 6 bases from V and 1 base from J, leaving 10 bases between. The CDR3 spans 14 residues. The CDR3 DNA reads TGTGCCAGCAGCCAGGCCGGGAGCAATCAGCCCCAGCATTTT. It translates to CASSQAGSNQPQHF.